The present entry profiles one TCR beta chain with its context. The antigen is undetermined. Assay: immunoSEQ multiplex PCR; the TCRdb copy retains only in-frame clones and omits some. The sample shows around 200,000 clones, around 90% of them seen only once. The data are from a study of T cell responses to AZD1222 COVID-19 vaccine. Overall study results and limits: Compared with day 0, the breadth and depth of the Spike-specific TCR repertoire rose significantly after two doses of AZD1222. Targeting of unmutated variant regions was reportedly seen in nearly half of spike-specific TCRs. Spike regions recognized by vaccine-associated CD4 TCRs spanned the protein, led by 160-218 and 743-854.

The sequences come from peripheral blood, collected on day 0 of AZD1222 vaccination. The sequence came from an adult in good health.

The CDR3 loop is CASSQDPDSDRAGEQYF. CDR3 DNA: TGCGCCAGCAGCCAAGATCCAGATTCCGACAGGGCCGGCGAGCAGTACTTC. The V gene is TRBV4-1, the J gene TRBJ2-7; 7 bases are a match to TRBD1. The CDR3 length is 17 residues. The V gene's germline CDR1 is MGHRA and CDR2 YSYEKL. Trimming took 0 bases from V and 6 from J; bases not matched to a gene: 14.